This TCR beta chain was obtained from a study of control samples from healthy donors and cancer patients. Profiling relied on immunoSEQ multiplex PCR, and the TCRdb table lists in-frame clones only, not all of them. The sample yields 200,000 or so clones, over 80% seen once. The CDR3 runs 15 residues. CDR1 is LNHNV, CDR2 YYDKDF, per germline (reference sequence). Between the trimmed V and J ends, which lost 1 base and 7 bases, there was a span of 14 bases. The material sequenced was blood. This chain connects TRBV15 to TRBJ2-1; TRBD2 is a possible D gene (6 bases). The clonotype was recovered from a man between 25 and 39 years old in good health. CDR3 sequence (DNA): TGTGCCACCAGCAGAGGGGGGGTCGAAGGGAATGAGCAGTTCTTC. The encoded protein is CATSRGGVEGNEQFF.